The 20 T cell receptor beta chains below all came from one sample that was sequenced in a study of CD8 T cells in ankylosing spondylitis. TCRdb called the 5' RACE reads again in MiXCR, with one record for every CDR3 protein. The table shows about 160,000 distinct CDR3 sequences, with about 17% occurring only once. Source material: blood, either unsorted or a sorted T cell fraction (not recorded which). Every receptor here comes from a male donor with ankylosing spondylitis or in good health (not recorded which).

This clonotype was counted ten times or more. This chain uses TRBV6-1 with TRBJ2-6; D not certain. V lost 8 bases, J lost 4 bases, and 12 bases lay in between. Germline assignment: CDR1 MNHNS and CDR2 SASEGT. CDR3 length: 14 residues. This CDR3 reads CASLKPGGANVLTF. The CDR3, as DNA: TGTGCCAGCCTGAAACCTGGCGGGGCCAACGTCCTGACTTTC.

This clonotype was detected a few times. The CDR3, as DNA: TGTGCCAGCAGGGTAGGGCCCACTGAAGCTTTCTTT. Its translation: CASRVGPTEAFF. The gene calls are TRBV28 and TRBJ1-1; D remains ambiguous. From germline, CDR1 is MDHEN and CDR2 SYDVKM. V lost 6 bases and J 4 bases, leaving 9 bases between the germline ends. The CDR3 runs to 12 residues. Supplemented by reference TRBV28 and TRBJ1-1, the full variable domain reads DVKVTQSSRYLVKRTGEKVFLECVQDMDHENMFWYRQDPGLGLRLIYFSYDVKMKEKGDIPEGYSVSREKKERFSLILESASTNQTSMYLCASRVGPTEAFFGQGTRLTVV.

In DNA, the CDR3 is TGTGCCAGCAGTGGTTCCCTATCTCGCGAGCAGTACTTC. Translated, it gives CASSGSLSREQYF. This chain links TRBV2 with TRBJ2-7, with D unclear. Per the germline V gene, CDR1 is SNHLY and CDR2 is FYNNEI. V dropped 4 bases and J dropped 6 bases, with 13 bases sitting between them. The CDR3 has 13 amino acids. The entire variable domain, with the rest obtained from reference TRBV2 and TRBJ2-7, is as follows: EPEVTQTPSHQVTQMGQEVILRCVPISNHLYFYWYRQILGQKVEFLVSFYNNEISEKSEIFDDQFSVERPDGSNFTLKIRSTKLEDSAMYFCASSGSLSREQYFGPGTRLTVT.

This clonotype turned up a few times. The gene calls are TRBV5-1 and TRBJ2-1; D gene unclear. This CDR3 region has 12 residues. Germline V gene lookup returns CDR1 SGHRS and CDR2 YFSETQ. Trimming shortened V by 5 bases and J by 0 bases, and 3 bases separated the two germline ends. Here the CDR3 DNA reads TGCGCCAGCAGGGACTCCTACAATGAGCAGTTCTTC. Its translation is CASRDSYNEQFF.

Many counts were recorded for this clonotype. J is TRBJ1-1 and V is TRBV5-1; 7 bases agree with TRBD1. The germline CDR1 and CDR2 sequences are SGHRS and YFSETQ. The length of the CDR3 is 18 residues. V lost 4 bases and J lost 3; bases outside the gene matches: 18. CDR3 bases: TGCGCCAGCAGCGCCCCGACAGGGTTAAGCTCTTGGGACACTGAAGCTTTCTTT. Protein: CASSAPTGLSSWDTEAFF.

This clonotype occurred a few times. The V gene is TRBV11-2, the J gene TRBJ2-1; 8 positions agree with TRBD2. The CDR3 contains 16 residues. Losses at the gene ends were 5 bases for V and 6 bases for J; bases not matched to a gene: 12. Germline CDR1 is SGHAT and CDR2 is FQNNGV. The CDR3 DNA reads TGTGCCAGCAGCATCCCTGGGACGGGGGGGAGCAATGAGCAGTTCTTC. This translates into CASSIPGTGGSNEQFF.

The chain uses TRBV28 and TRBJ1-1; 10 bases align to TRBD1. The ends lost 5 bases at V and 4 bases at J; junction bases unmatched: 4. Germline lookup yields CDR1 MDHEN and CDR2 SYDVKM. The CDR3 has 14 amino acids. The CDR3 reads CASSRDRGLTEAFF. In DNA, the CDR3 is TGTGCCAGCAGTCGCGACAGGGGGCTCACTGAAGCTTTCTTT.

The chain has TRBV10-3 and TRBJ2-7; D ambiguous. The germline CDR1 and CDR2 sequences are ENHRY and SYGVKD. The V and J ends lost 0 bases and 6 bases respectively, with 3 bases between them. The CDR3 is 11 amino acids. The DNA for the CDR3 is TGTGCCATCAGTGAGTCGCTCGAGCAGTACTTC. Its protein product is CAISESLEQYF.

This chain links TRBV11-2 with TRBJ2-7; D gene unclear. This CDR3 comprises 12 residues. The V gene's germline CDR1 is SGHAT and CDR2 FQNNGV. Trimming shortened V by 5 bases and J by 3 bases, and 8 bases separated the two germline ends. CDR3 region: CASSVGGYEQYF. The CDR3 coding sequence is TGTGCCAGCAGCGTCGGCGGCTACGAGCAGTACTTC.

This chain connects TRBV28 to TRBJ2-7; 10 bases match TRBD2. Per the germline V gene, CDR1 is MDHEN and CDR2 is SYDVKM. With 3 bases clipped from V and 1 base from J, the junction kept 3 bases outside the gene matches. CDR3 length: 15 residues. The DNA of the CDR3 is TGTGCCAGCAGTTTTCTGACTAGCGGGTCCTACGAGCAGTACTTC. It translates to CASSFLTSGSYEQYF.

The chain couples TRBV29-1 to TRBJ2-5; TRBD1 matches 8 bases. This CDR3 is 13 amino acids long. CDR1 and CDR2 (germline): SQVTM, ANQGSEA. J gave up 2 bases and V 4 bases, and 3 bases lay outside the gene matches. CDR3: CSVVYRGQETQYF. CDR3 sequence (DNA): TGCAGCGTTGTATACAGGGGGCAAGAGACCCAGTACTTC.

The sample holds a few counts of this clonotype. The V and J genes are TRBV20-1 and TRBJ2-7, with 9 bases identical to TRBD2. V shed 6 bases, J shed 2 bases, and the junction held 5 bases outside the gene matches. Germline values: CDR1 DFQATT, CDR2 SNEGSKA (reference sequence). CDR3 length: 13 residues. CDR3 in amino acids: CSAGLARTYEQYF. The CDR3 DNA reads TGCAGTGCCGGACTAGCGCGGACCTACGAGCAGTACTTC.

Ten or more counts support this clonotype. This chain links TRBV27 with TRBJ2-2; perhaps TRBD2 as D (6 bases). The V gene's germline CDR1 is MNHEY and CDR2 SMNVEV (reference sequence). V lost 11 bases, J lost 2 bases, and 15 bases lay in between. The CDR3 extends over 14 amino acids. For the CDR3, the DNA is TGTGCCTCTCGCGGGAAAACCAACACCGGGGAGCTGTTTTTT. It translates to CASRGKTNTGELFF.

Note on this clonotype: A read error may account for a junction end that differs from germline. This chain uses TRBV12-3 or TRBV12-4 with TRBJ1-5, with D possibly being TRBD1 (5 bases). The CDR3 consists of 16 residues. The DNA of the CDR3 is TGTGCCAGCAGCTTAGAAGGACGGGGCTTGTTACAGCCCCAGCATTTT. It codes for CASSLEGRGLLQPQHF.

V is TRBV5-1 and J is TRBJ1-4; TRBD1 aligns across 9 bases. Germline CDR1 reads SGHRS; CDR2 reads YFSETQ. The CDR3 length is 14 residues. V lost 3 bases and J lost 8; bases outside the gene matches: 5. The CDR3 sequence is CASSSGQGPEKLFF. CDR3 DNA sequence: TGCGCCAGCAGCTCTGGACAGGGGCCCGAAAAACTGTTTTTT.

The CDR3 DNA sequence: TGTGCCATCAGTGATCAGACAGGACTATATACGCAGTATTTT. It is translated as CAISDQTGLYTQYF. The chain combines TRBV10-3 with TRBJ2-3; D tentatively reads TRBD1 or TRBD2 (6 bases each). The CDR3 consists of 14 residues. Trimming took off 3 bases at V and 7 bases at J, with 14 bases between the two ends. Germline V CDR1 and CDR2: ENHRY, SYGVKD.

This clonotype was seen many times. The chain combines TRBV5-1 with TRBJ2-1; possible D gene TRBD2, 5 bases. Germline V gene data show CDR1 as SGHRS and CDR2 as YFSETQ. Deletions cut 1 base from V and 3 bases from J, with 11 bases between. The CDR3 covers 15 residues. The CDR3 nucleotides are TGCGCCAGCAGCTTGAGTGGGAGTGACTACAATGAGCAGTTCTTC. Its protein product is CASSLSGSDYNEQFF.

This clonotype has only a few counts. This sequence joins TRBV15 and TRBJ1-6; D not certain. Germline V gives CDR1 LNHNV, CDR2 YYDKDF (reference sequence). The CDR3 spans 14 residues. Trimming pared 0 bases from V and 15 bases from J, leaving 15 bases between. CDR3 protein: CATSRDFSAYVLHF. The CDR3 region has the DNA TGTGCCACCAGCAGAGATTTCAGTGCCTATGTCCTCCACTTT.

Ten or more counts support this clonotype. V is TRBV20-1 and J is TRBJ1-1; 7 bases agree with TRBD1. The CDR3 length is 15 residues. Per the germline V gene, CDR1 is DFQATT and CDR2 is SNEGSKA (reference sequence). After removal of 0 bases from V and 3 bases from J, the junction contained 7 bases not matched to a gene. The CDR3 region has the DNA TGCAGTGCTAGAGAAGGGGCAGGGGGAGACACTGAAGCTTTCTTT. It translates to CSAREGAGGDTEAFF.

This clonotype has only a few counts. This chain links TRBV6-5 with TRBJ1-4; 9 nucleotides line up with TRBD1. V gave up 6 bases and J gave up 10 bases; unmatched junction bases: 12. This CDR3 contains 15 residues. The germline V gene has CDR1 MNHEY and CDR2 SVGAGI. The CDR3 is CASSPAGTGTGKLFF. The CDR3, as DNA: TGTGCCAGCAGCCCAGCCGGGACAGGGACCGGAAAACTGTTTTTT.